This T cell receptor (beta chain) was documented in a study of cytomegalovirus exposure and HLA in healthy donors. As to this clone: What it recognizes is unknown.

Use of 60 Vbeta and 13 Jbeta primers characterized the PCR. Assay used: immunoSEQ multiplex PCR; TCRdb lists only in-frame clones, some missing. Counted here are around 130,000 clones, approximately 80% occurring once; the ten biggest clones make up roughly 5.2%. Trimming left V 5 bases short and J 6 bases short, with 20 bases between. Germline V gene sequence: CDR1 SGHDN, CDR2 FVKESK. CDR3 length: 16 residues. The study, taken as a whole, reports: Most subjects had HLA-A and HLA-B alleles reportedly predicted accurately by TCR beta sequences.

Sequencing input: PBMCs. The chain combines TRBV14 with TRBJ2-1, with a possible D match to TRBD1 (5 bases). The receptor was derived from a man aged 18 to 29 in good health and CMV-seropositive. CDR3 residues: CASSSSLAARGNEQFF. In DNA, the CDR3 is TGTGCCAGCAGCTCCTCGCTGGCGGCTAGGGGCAATGAGCAGTTCTTC.